These T cell receptor beta chains were read from a single sample in a study of early T cells in non-severe SARS-CoV-2 infection. Using its own MiXCR run on the 5' RACE reads, TCRdb lists one record per CDR3 protein. The data contain 50,000 to 75,000 distinct CDR3 sequences, approximately 6.1% of them singletons. This specimen was whole blood, taken at baseline. Source of these receptors: an adult who was a healthcare worker with PCR-confirmed SARS-CoV-2 infection or an uninfected control (not recorded which). Both conserved end residues are part of each CDR3. Each record gives: CDR3 protein, J gene, CDR3 length, V gene.

CDR3 protein: CSAHIQTGPYEQYF
J gene: TRBJ2-7
CDR3 length: 14
V gene: TRBV20-1

CDR3 protein: CASSFSGAVETQYF
J gene: TRBJ2-5
CDR3 length: 14
V gene: TRBV28

CDR3 protein: CASSFASGYYEQYF
J gene: TRBJ2-7
CDR3 length: 14
V gene: TRBV5-5

CDR3 protein: CASSSAQESTDTQYF
J gene: TRBJ2-3
CDR3 length: 15
V gene: TRBV28

CDR3 protein: CASSQGQEYSYEQYF
J gene: TRBJ2-7
CDR3 length: 15
V gene: TRBV14

CDR3 protein: CASSQLTSGSVFF
J gene: TRBJ2-1
CDR3 length: 13
V gene: TRBV3-1

CDR3 protein: CASSGLREVGYGYTF
J gene: TRBJ1-2
CDR3 length: 15
V gene: TRBV6-1

CDR3 protein: CASSRQADRGTDTQYF
J gene: TRBJ2-3
CDR3 length: 16
V gene: TRBV4-3

CDR3 protein: CATSTRLGDQPQHF
J gene: TRBJ1-5
CDR3 length: 14
V gene: TRBV15

CDR3 protein: CASSLARGTGGFEQYF
J gene: TRBJ2-7
CDR3 length: 16
V gene: TRBV11-2

CDR3 protein: CSANPDTHSYEQYF
J gene: TRBJ2-7
CDR3 length: 14
V gene: TRBV20-1

CDR3 protein: CSARGEGYREQYF
J gene: TRBJ2-7
CDR3 length: 13
V gene: TRBV20-1

CDR3 protein: CASSYSLAGAYNEQFF
J gene: TRBJ2-1
CDR3 length: 16
V gene: TRBV6-5

CDR3 protein: CASSEAEGLGNEQFF
J gene: TRBJ2-1
CDR3 length: 15
V gene: TRBV2